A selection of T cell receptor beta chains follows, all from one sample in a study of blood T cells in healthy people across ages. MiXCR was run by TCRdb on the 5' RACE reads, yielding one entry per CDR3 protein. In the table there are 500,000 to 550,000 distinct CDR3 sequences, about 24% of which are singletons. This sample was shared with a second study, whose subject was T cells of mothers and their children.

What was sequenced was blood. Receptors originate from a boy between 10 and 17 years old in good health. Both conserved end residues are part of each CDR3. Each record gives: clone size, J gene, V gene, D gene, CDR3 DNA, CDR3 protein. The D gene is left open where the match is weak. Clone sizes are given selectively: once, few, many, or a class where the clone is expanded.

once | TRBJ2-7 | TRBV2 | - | TGTGCCAGCAGGGGTAAAAGGACGGATACCTACGAGCAGTACTTC | CASRGKRTDTYEQYF
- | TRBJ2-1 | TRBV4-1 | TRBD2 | TGCGCCAGCAGCCAAGAGGTAGCGGGAGGGCCGGGTCAGTTCTTC | CASSQEVAGGPGQFF
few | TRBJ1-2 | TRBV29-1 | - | TGCAGCGTCGACGGGGGGGAGGACTATGGCTACACCTTC | CSVDGGEDYGYTF
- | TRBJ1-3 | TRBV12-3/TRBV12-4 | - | TGTGCCAGCACCCAATCCCCCGGAGTAAAGAACACCATATATTTT | CASTQSPGVKNTIYF
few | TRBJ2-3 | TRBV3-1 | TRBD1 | TGTGCCAGCAGCCAAAGGACAGGGCCAGATACGCAGTATTTT | CASSQRTGPDTQYF
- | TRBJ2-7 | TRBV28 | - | TGTGCCAGCAGAGGGCCGGGACCAAACTCCTACGAGCAGTACTTC | CASRGPGPNSYEQYF
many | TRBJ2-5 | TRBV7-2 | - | TGTGCCAGCAGCTTAGAAACGACGACCCAGTACTTC | CASSLETTTQYF
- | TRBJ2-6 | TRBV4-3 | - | TGCGTCAGCAGCCAGGACTACCACTCTGGGGCCAACGTCCTGACTTTC | CVSSQDYHSGANVLTF
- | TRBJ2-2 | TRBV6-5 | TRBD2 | TGTGCCAGCAGTTACAGCGGGAGTGCGAACACCGGGGAGCTGTTTTTT | CASSYSGSANTGELFF
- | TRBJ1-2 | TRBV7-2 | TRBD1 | TGTGCCAGCAGCTCCCGGACAGGGGGGTATGGCTACACCTTC | CASSSRTGGYGYTF
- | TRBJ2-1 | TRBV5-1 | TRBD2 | TGCGCCAGCAGCTTGGTTAAAGTGGGACTAGCGACTAATGAGCAGTTCTTC | CASSLVKVGLATNEQFF
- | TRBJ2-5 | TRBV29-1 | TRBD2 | TGCAGCGTTTACGGCGGGGGGAACATAGAGACCCAGTACTTC | CSVYGGGNIETQYF
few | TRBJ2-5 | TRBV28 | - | TGTGCCAGCAGTTTATCCCTAGCGTACCAAGAGACCCAGTACTTC | CASSLSLAYQETQYF
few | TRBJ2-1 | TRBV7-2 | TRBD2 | TGTGCCAGCAGCCGTGAGAGCGGGATGGTCTCTTACAATGAGCAGTTCTTC | CASSRESGMVSYNEQFF